This TCR beta chain was sequenced during a study of CD8 T cells in ankylosing spondylitis. TCRdb re-derived calls from the 5' RACE reads in MiXCR, one entry per CDR3 protein. The table records approximately 350,000 distinct CDR3 sequences, about 20% of them present only once. This clonotype was seen only a few times. As yet, its antigen is unknown. Study-wide results and caveats: CD8+ by phenotype, disease-linked clones were relatively rare in peripheral blood. Within ankylosing spondylitis blood, a TCR beta motif made up of seven to nine highly homologous variants appeared to be characteristic.

The V and J ends lost 1 base and 3 bases respectively, with 9 bases between them. CDR1 and CDR2 (germline): MNHEY, SVGAGI. The CDR3 totals 14 residues. The V call is TRBV6-5, the J call TRBJ1-1; maybe TRBD1 (5 bases). This clonotype originated in a male donor with ankylosing spondylitis or in good health (not recorded which). The sequencing sample was made of blood, either unsorted or a sorted T cell fraction (not recorded which). CDR3 sequence (DNA): TGTGCCAGCAGTTACTACGGGGCGGACACTGAAGCTTTCTTT. Translating gives CASSYYGADTEAFF.